The rows below give T cell receptor beta chains drawn from one sample of a study of human T cells and chemical hapten exposure. MiXCR was run by TCRdb on the RACE reads, yielding one entry per CDR3 protein. The table lists about 360,000 distinct CDR3 sequences, 4.8% of them singletons, with roughly 2.4% in the top ten. Here the sequenced sample was whole blood, taken in connection with sensitization to the hapten diphenylcyclopropenone (DPC). Receptors originate from a woman aged 50 to 60 with alopecia areata. Some clones in this sample may be carry-over from other donors' samples. Both conserved end residues are part of each CDR3. D genes are given only for firm matches. A row's size may be missing; if present it is once, few, many or a size class.

J: TRBJ2-1; size: .; D: .; V: TRBV4-3; DNA: TGCGCCAGCAGCCAGCTAGGCAGCTCCTACAATGAGCAGTTCTTC; CDR3: CASSQLGSSYNEQFF
J: TRBJ2-7; size: many; D: TRBD1; V: TRBV9; DNA: TGTGCCAGCAGCCCCAGACAGGGACACCTATACGAGCAGTACTTC; CDR3: CASSPRQGHLYEQYF
J: TRBJ1-5; size: .; D: .; V: TRBV20-1; DNA: TGCAGTGCTAGATCCCCGGGTGATAGTAGCAATCAGCCCCAGCATTTT; CDR3: CSARSPGDSSNQPQHF
J: TRBJ2-7; size: .; D: .; V: TRBV3-1; DNA: TGTGCCAGCAGCCAGACAGGTAACCCATTTGCCTACGAGCAGTACTTC; CDR3: CASSQTGNPFAYEQYF
J: TRBJ2-1; size: many; D: TRBD2; V: TRBV7-8; DNA: TGTGCCAGCAGCCCGGTTGGACTAGCGGGTTACAATGAGCAGTTCTTC; CDR3: CASSPVGLAGYNEQFF
J: TRBJ2-7; size: many; D: .; V: TRBV14; DNA: TGTGCCAGCAGCCAAGTCGGAGGGTCGGGTTACGAGCAGTACTTC; CDR3: CASSQVGGSGYEQYF
J: TRBJ1-3; size: many; D: TRBD1; V: TRBV12-3/TRBV12-4; DNA: TGTGCCAGCAGTTCGACAGGGGGCAAGGGCTCTGGAAACACCATATATTTT; CDR3: CASSSTGGKGSGNTIYF
J: TRBJ1-1; size: many; D: .; V: TRBV29-1; DNA: TGCAGCGTCGTGGACCAGATGAACACTGAAGCTTTCTTT; CDR3: CSVVDQMNTEAFF
J: TRBJ1-5; size: .; D: .; V: TRBV7-2; DNA: TGTGCCAGCAGCTTAGTGGGAGGTTGGGGTGGCAGCAATCAGCCCCAGCATTTT; CDR3: CASSLVGGWGGSNQPQHF
J: TRBJ2-1; size: .; D: .; V: TRBV4-2; DNA: TGTGCCAGCAGCCAAACCTATCCCTACAATGAGCAGTTCTTC; CDR3: CASSQTYPYNEQFF
J: TRBJ2-1; size: .; D: .; V: TRBV4-3; DNA: TGCGCCAGCAGCTACGGAGGGACCCCCAATGAGCAGTTCTTC; CDR3: CASSYGGTPNEQFF
J: TRBJ2-7; size: many; D: .; V: TRBV20-1; DNA: TGCAGTGCTAGATCCGACAGAGACTACGAGCAGTACTTC; CDR3: CSARSDRDYEQYF
J: TRBJ1-1; size: many; D: TRBD1; V: TRBV5-1; DNA: TGCGCCAGCAGCTTTGGGACAGGCAGCAACACTGAAGCTTTCTTT; CDR3: CASSFGTGSNTEAFF
J: TRBJ2-1; size: many; D: .; V: TRBV7-2; DNA: TGTGCCAGCAGCTTAGGGGGGACGGGGAATGAGCAGTTCTTC; CDR3: CASSLGGTGNEQFF
J: TRBJ2-1; size: few; D: .; V: TRBV7-8; DNA: TGTGCCAGCAGCTTAGTCGTAGCGCCTAGCTCCTACAATGAGCAGTTCTTC; CDR3: CASSLVVAPSSYNEQFF
J: TRBJ2-3; size: many; D: TRBD2; V: TRBV5-6; DNA: TGTGCCAGCAGCCGGACTAGCGGGGGGGTCAGAGATACGCAGTATTTT; CDR3: CASSRTSGGVRDTQYF
J: TRBJ1-6; size: few; D: .; V: TRBV12-3/TRBV12-4; DNA: TGTGCCAGCAGTTTAGGGAGTGGGAATTCACCCCTCCACTTT; CDR3: CASSLGSGNSPLHF
J: TRBJ2-2; size: few; D: .; V: TRBV5-5; DNA: TGTGCCAGCAGCTTGTATGGGGGTAACACCGGGGAGCTGTTTTTT; CDR3: CASSLYGGNTGELFF
J: TRBJ2-4; size: many; D: .; V: TRBV19; DNA: TGTGCCAGTACCCCCCCGGGGGAAGGGAACATTCAGTACTTC; CDR3: CASTPPGEGNIQYF
J: TRBJ1-1; size: many; D: .; V: TRBV16; DNA: TGTGCCAGCAGCCAATTATGGGACACTGAAGCTTTCTTT; CDR3: CASSQLWDTEAFF
J: TRBJ2-6; size: many; D: .; V: TRBV9; DNA: TGTGCCAGCAGCCCCTCAAACTCTGGGGCCAACGTCCTGACTTTC; CDR3: CASSPSNSGANVLTF
J: TRBJ2-5; size: many; D: TRBD2; V: TRBV9; DNA: TGTGCCAGCAGCGTGGCCGGGACTAGCGGTCAAGAGACCCAGTACTTC; CDR3: CASSVAGTSGQETQYF
J: TRBJ2-4; size: many; D: TRBD1; V: TRBV14; DNA: TGTGCCAGCAGCAGCCGGGACAGCGTGTACATTCAGTACTTC; CDR3: CASSSRDSVYIQYF
J: TRBJ2-1; size: few; D: .; V: TRBV20-1; DNA: TGCAGTGCTAGTAACCCCGTACTGCGAATCGACGATGAGCAGTTCTTC; CDR3: CSASNPVLRIDDEQFF
J: TRBJ1-1; size: many; D: TRBD1; V: TRBV18; DNA: TGTGCCAGCTGGGGACAGGAGAGCCCTGAAGCTTTCTTT; CDR3: CASWGQESPEAFF